The clone carrying this T cell receptor beta chain showed up just once. Its antigen is unidentified. V gave up 1 base and J gave up 0 bases, with 6 bases separating them. Germline CDR1 reads MNHNS; CDR2 reads SASEGT. This CDR3 spans 15 amino acids. These data come from a study of T-cell reconstitution after alpha-beta-depleted transplantation in children. The study's findings and limits: At day 60, the high TCRbeta diversity found in some patients originated from recipient T cells and thymic progenitors that had survived. When one year had passed after transplant, most T-cell counts and diversity came from newly produced T cells. By about two months after transplant, alpha-beta T cells reportedly arose from several hundred graft clones that had expanded.

Unique molecular identifiers featured in how the TCRbeta library was prepared. MiXCR was run by TCRdb on the PCR reads, yielding one entry per CDR3 protein. The table shows a few hundred thousand distinct CDR3 sequences, with roughly a quarter occurring only once. This chain connects TRBV6-1 to TRBJ1-4; D is ambiguous. This clonotype was sampled from a boy under two years old with Wiskott-Aldrich syndrome, due to receive a stem cell transplant. This sample comprised PBMCs, obtained before TCRalphabeta/CD19-depleted stem cell transplant. CDR3 nucleotides: TGTGCCAGCAGTGAAGAGTACGCAACTAATGAAAAACTGTTTTTT. This encodes CASSEEYATNEKLFF.